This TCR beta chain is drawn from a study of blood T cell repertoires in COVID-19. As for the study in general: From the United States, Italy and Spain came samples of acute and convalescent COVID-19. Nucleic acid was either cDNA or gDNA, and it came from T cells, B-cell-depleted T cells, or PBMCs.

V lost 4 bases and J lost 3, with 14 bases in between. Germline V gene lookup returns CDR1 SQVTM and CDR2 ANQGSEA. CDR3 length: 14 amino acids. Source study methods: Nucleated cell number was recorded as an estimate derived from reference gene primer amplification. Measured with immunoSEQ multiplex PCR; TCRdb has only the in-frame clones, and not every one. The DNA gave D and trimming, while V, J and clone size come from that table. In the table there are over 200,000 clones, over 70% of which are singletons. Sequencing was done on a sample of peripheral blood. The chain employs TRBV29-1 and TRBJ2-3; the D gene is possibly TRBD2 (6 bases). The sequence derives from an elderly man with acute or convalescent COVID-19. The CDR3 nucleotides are TGCAGCGTTGCTCAGGGAGGTTGGACAGATACGCAGTATTTT. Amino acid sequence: CSVAQGGWTDTQYF.